This TCR beta chain emerged from a study of cytomegalovirus exposure and HLA in healthy donors. Findings and caveats of the study: First-cohort TCR clusters tended to co-occur in the 120 or so validation repertoires, a later analysis found.

Data came from immunoSEQ multiplex PCR; TCRdb stores just in-frame clones and leaves some out. This sample has 90,000 to 110,000 clones; about 88% occur once, and the top ten carry 3% to 4%. From germline, CDR1 is MDHEN and CDR2 SYDVKM. This CDR3 has 13 residues. With 6 bases removed from V and 2 bases from J, the gap between germline ends came to 11 bases. This clone was picked up one time. Its antigen is as yet unknown. This chain uses TRBV28 with TRBJ2-7; D is ambiguous. The source of this sequence is a woman aged 18-30 years in good health and CMV-seropositive. The sequenced sample was PBMCs. The CDR3 nucleotides are TGTGCCAGCAGCTCCCGGGTCCCCTACGAGCAGTACTTC. Its protein is CASSSRVPYEQYF.